The 14 T cell receptor beta chains below come from one sample, sequenced in a study of blood T cell repertoires in COVID-19. Clones were sequenced by immunoSEQ multiplex PCR, and TCRdb holds only the in-frame ones, with some missing. The sample holds 80,000 or so clones; less than 85% are singletons and the top ten take under 5.5%. Sequencing was performed on peripheral blood. These receptors were obtained from a woman in her seventies with acute or convalescent COVID-19.

V usage is TRBV19 and J usage is TRBJ1-5, with D perhaps TRBD1 (5 bases). The CDR3 is made up of 13 amino acids. V was trimmed by 10 bases and J by 7 bases, leaving 17 bases between them. Per the germline V gene, CDR1 is LNHDA and CDR2 is SQIVND (reference sequence). The CDR3 coding sequence is TGTGCCACCGATTGGCAGGGAAGCCAGCCCCAGCATTTT. This sequence encodes CATDWQGSQPQHF. Drawing the rest from reference TRBV19 and TRBJ1-5, the complete variable domain is DGGITQSPKYLFRKEGQNVTLSCEQNLNHDAMYWYRQDPGQGLRLIYYSQIVNDFQKGDIAEGYSVSREKKESFPLTVTSAQKNPTAFYLCATDWQGSQPQHFGDGTRLSIL.

The chain combines TRBV27 with TRBJ2-1; TRBD2 matches at 7 bases. This CDR3 has 16 amino acids. CDR1 MNHEY and CDR2 SMNVEV come from the germline V gene (reference sequence). Trimming cost V 4 bases and J 9 bases; bases outside gene matches: 15. CDR3 DNA: TGTGCCAGCAGTTCAATAGCGGGCTCGGTGACGTTTGAGCAGTTCTTC. It translates to CASSSIAGSVTFEQFF.

The chain carries TRBV24-1 and TRBJ1-2, with 8 bases fitting TRBD1. From germline, CDR1 is KGHDR and CDR2 SFDVKD. This CDR3 has 17 residues. The V segment lost 2 bases and the J segment 2 bases; nucleotides outside the gene matches: 9. CDR3 amino acids: CATSDSGQGTLNYGYTF. CDR3 nucleotides: TGTGCCACCAGTGATTCCGGACAGGGAACTTTAAACTATGGCTACACCTTC.

The chain has TRBV4-3 and TRBJ1-2, with D possibly being TRBD1 (6 bases). This CDR3 is built from 15 residues. V shed 3 bases and J shed 4 bases, with 15 bases lying between them. The germline V gene has CDR1 LGHNA and CDR2 YSLEER. The CDR3 nucleotides are TGCGCCAGCAGCCAGGAGGGGGGGGTCGCCTATGGCTACACCTTC. This gives the protein CASSQEGGVAYGYTF.

The chain couples TRBV27 to TRBJ1-2, with unresolved D. The V and J ends lost 0 bases and 7 bases respectively, with 15 bases between them. CDR1 and CDR2 (germline): MNHEY, SMNVEV (reference sequence). The CDR3 contains 15 residues. CDR3 DNA sequence: TGTGCCAGCAGTTTATCGGGCAGGTCGGGAGGTGGCTACACCTTC. Translated: CASSLSGRSGGGYTF.

J is TRBJ1-1 and V is TRBV3-1 (or the pseudogene TRBV3-2); TRBD1 matches 7 bases. Germline V lookup: CDR1 LGHDT, CDR2 YNNKEL (reference sequence). V was clipped by 1 base and J by 5 bases; unmatched bases: 4. There are 14 residues in the CDR3. The CDR3 DNA reads TGTGCCAGCAGCCAAGCAGGGGGAGGTACTGAAGCTTTCTTT. It yields the protein CASSQAGGGTEAFF.

V is TRBV6-5 and J is TRBJ1-1; 8 bases align to TRBD1. This CDR3 has 14 residues. After removal of 2 bases from V and 1 base from J, the junction contained 0 bases not matched to a gene. The V gene's germline CDR1 is MNHEY and CDR2 SVGAGI. In DNA form, the CDR3 reads TGTGCCAGCAGTTACGGGACAGGGAACACTGAAGCTTTCTTT. It encodes CASSYGTGNTEAFF.

The chain recombines TRBV6-5 with TRBJ2-2; D gene ambiguous. This CDR3 contains 13 residues. Trimming took off 2 bases at V and 5 bases at J, with 6 bases between the two ends. Germline V CDR1 and CDR2: MNHEY, SVGAGI. CDR3 residues: CASSYLRTGELFF. The CDR3 nucleotides are TGTGCCAGCAGTTACCTTAGAACCGGGGAGCTGTTTTTT.

This clone was seen more than once but under ten times. J is TRBJ1-6 and V is TRBV27; D gene unclear. Germline V gives CDR1 MNHEY, CDR2 SMNVEV (reference sequence). Trimming stripped 0 bases from V and 0 bases from J, with 9 bases between. CDR3 size: 17 residues. CDR3 nucleotide sequence: TGTGCCAGCAGTTTATCCCCGTCGAGCTCCTATAATTCACCCCTCCACTTT. Its protein is CASSLSPSSSYNSPLHF.

DNA for the CDR3: TGTGCCAGTAGGGGACTAAGGGCTGGGACCGGGGAGCTGTTTTTT. It encodes CASRGLRAGTGELFF. V and J are TRBV19 and TRBJ2-2; 7 bases agree with TRBD2. The CDR3 length is 15 residues. The V segment lost 6 bases and the J segment 5 bases; nucleotides outside the gene matches: 9. Germline CDR1 reads LNHDA; CDR2 reads SQIVND (reference sequence).

The sample holds a few counts of this clone. The chain carries TRBV6-5 and TRBJ1-1; 8 nucleotides line up with TRBD1. Per the germline V gene, CDR1 is MNHEY and CDR2 is SVGAGI. CDR3 size: 15 residues. Trimming took 5 bases from V and 1 from J; bases not matched to a gene: 6. The CDR3 DNA follows: TGTGCCAGCAGTCAAACAGGGGGTGGGAACACTGAAGCTTTCTTT. Residues: CASSQTGGGNTEAFF.

This chain joins TRBV3-1 (or the pseudogene TRBV3-2) and TRBJ2-7, with TRBD1 as a possible D gene (5 bases). The CDR3 consists of 14 residues. Between the trimmed V and J ends, which lost 4 bases and 1 base, there was a span of 11 bases. Germline V gene lookup returns CDR1 LGHDT and CDR2 YNNKEL (reference sequence). The CDR3 protein is CASSPTTASYEQYF. The DNA for the CDR3 is TGTGCCAGCAGCCCGACGACAGCTTCCTACGAGCAGTACTTC.

This clone has only a few counts. This chain links TRBV4-1 with TRBJ1-4, with no clear D. Trimming removed 4 bases at V and 0 bases at J, with 12 bases between. Germline V gives CDR1 MGHRA, CDR2 YSYEKL. This CDR3 contains 16 residues. CDR3 region: CASSLNPGATNEKLFF. The CDR3 DNA is TGCGCCAGCAGCCTAAACCCGGGAGCAACTAATGAAAAACTGTTTTTT.

This rearrangement joins TRBV7-9 to TRBJ2-6; D gene unclear. Germline-derived CDR1 and CDR2 are SEHNR and FQNEAQ (reference sequence). The CDR3 spans 14 residues. Trimming cost V 9 bases and J 4 bases, with 13 bases left between them. The chain's CDR3 is CASCPPLGANVLTF. The CDR3 coding sequence is TGTGCCAGTTGCCCGCCGCTAGGGGCCAACGTCCTGACTTTC.